These T cell receptor beta chains were read from a single sample in a study of beta chain features in type 1 diabetes. Measured with immunoSEQ multiplex PCR; TCRdb has only the in-frame clones, and not every one. The table lists some 900,000 clones, about 17% of them singletons. Specimen: naive CD4+ T cells from blood. The source is a woman between 18 and 30 years old in good health. The CDR3 runs from the conserved cysteine through the conserved F or W. The D gene is left open where the match is weak. A clone size is listed for some rows: how often the clone was seen (once, few, many), or a class if it is expanded.

clone size: -; D gene: -; J gene: TRBJ1-2; V gene: TRBV2; CDR3 protein: CASISARDYGYTF; CDR3 DNA: TGTGCCAGCATCTCCGCCAGAGACTATGGCTACACCTTC
clone size: -; D gene: -; J gene: TRBJ1-1; V gene: TRBV5-1; CDR3 protein: CASSLVDMNTEAFF; CDR3 DNA: TGCGCCAGCAGCTTGGTAGACATGAACACTGAAGCTTTCTTT
clone size: few; D gene: TRBD1; J gene: TRBJ2-2; V gene: TRBV29-1; CDR3 protein: CSVIDRGHTGELFF; CDR3 DNA: TGCAGCGTGATCGACAGGGGGCACACCGGGGAGCTGTTTTTT
clone size: few; D gene: -; J gene: TRBJ2-3; V gene: TRBV5-1; CDR3 protein: CASSPGTYASTDTQYF; CDR3 DNA: TGCGCCAGCAGCCCTGGGACCTATGCTAGCACAGATACGCAGTATTTT
clone size: -; D gene: -; J gene: TRBJ2-1; V gene: TRBV7-2; CDR3 protein: CASSLGNEQFF; CDR3 DNA: TGTGCCAGCAGCTTGGGAAATGAACAGTTCTTC
clone size: -; D gene: -; J gene: TRBJ2-5; V gene: TRBV5-4; CDR3 protein: CASSYPWLETQYF; CDR3 DNA: TGTGCCAGCAGCTACCCGTGGTTGGAGACCCAGTACTTC
clone size: -; D gene: -; J gene: TRBJ2-3; V gene: TRBV28; CDR3 protein: CASSPGSTDTQYF; CDR3 DNA: TGTGCCAGCAGTCCGGGCTCCACAGATACGCAGTATTTT
clone size: few; D gene: TRBD2; J gene: TRBJ2-1; V gene: TRBV7-9; CDR3 protein: CASSFGASGYNEQFF; CDR3 DNA: TGTGCCAGCAGCTTCGGGGCTAGCGGGTACAATGAGCAGTTCTTC
clone size: -; D gene: TRBD1; J gene: TRBJ2-7; V gene: TRBV11-2; CDR3 protein: CASTRDRASYEQYF; CDR3 DNA: TGTGCCAGCACCCGGGACAGGGCTTCCTACGAGCAGTACTTC
clone size: -; D gene: -; J gene: TRBJ2-3; V gene: TRBV7-2; CDR3 protein: CASSFSLGTDTQYF; CDR3 DNA: TGTGCCAGCAGCTTCAGCTTAGGAACAGATACGCAGTATTTT
clone size: -; D gene: TRBD2; J gene: TRBJ2-7; V gene: TRBV6-5; CDR3 protein: CASSYSLAGSYEQYF; CDR3 DNA: TGTGCCAGCAGTTACTCTCTAGCGGGATCCTACGAGCAGTACTTC
clone size: few; D gene: -; J gene: TRBJ1-2; V gene: TRBV20-1; CDR3 protein: CSASAHYGYTF; CDR3 DNA: TGCAGTGCTAGCGCTCACTATGGCTACACCTTC
clone size: few; D gene: -; J gene: TRBJ2-2; V gene: TRBV25-1; CDR3 protein: CASSELYRTGELFF; CDR3 DNA: TGTGCCAGCAGTGAATTATACCGGACCGGGGAGCTGTTTTTT
clone size: -; D gene: -; J gene: TRBJ1-1; V gene: TRBV15; CDR3 protein: CATSQGPAEAFF; CDR3 DNA: TGTGCCACCAGCCAGGGGCCGGCTGAAGCTTTCTTT
clone size: few; D gene: -; J gene: TRBJ2-5; V gene: TRBV7-2; CDR3 protein: CASSSQGRQETQYF; CDR3 DNA: TGTGCCAGCAGCTCCCAGGGGAGACAAGAGACCCAGTACTTC
clone size: -; D gene: -; J gene: TRBJ2-7; V gene: TRBV6-1; CDR3 protein: CASSEGSYEQYF; CDR3 DNA: TGTGCCAGCAGTGAAGGTAGTTACGAGCAGTACTTC
clone size: few; D gene: TRBD2; J gene: TRBJ2-7; V gene: TRBV25-1; CDR3 protein: CASSEWTSGSSYEQYF; CDR3 DNA: TGTGCCAGCAGTGAATGGACTAGCGGGAGTTCCTACGAGCAGTACTTC
clone size: -; D gene: TRBD1; J gene: TRBJ2-7; V gene: TRBV27; CDR3 protein: CASRTDRGDYEQYF; CDR3 DNA: TGTGCCAGCAGAACCGACAGGGGCGACTACGAGCAGTACTTC
clone size: few; D gene: TRBD1; J gene: TRBJ2-3; V gene: TRBV10-3; CDR3 protein: CAISEYRTGGTDTQYF; CDR3 DNA: TGTGCCATCAGTGAGTACCGGACAGGGGGCACAGATACGCAGTATTTT
clone size: few; D gene: -; J gene: TRBJ2-4; V gene: TRBV2; CDR3 protein: CASREELYKNIQYF; CDR3 DNA: TGTGCCAGCAGGGAGGAACTTTACAAAAACATTCAGTACTTC
clone size: -; D gene: -; J gene: TRBJ2-7; V gene: TRBV6-5; CDR3 protein: CASSSLGMSYEQYF; CDR3 DNA: TGTGCCAGCAGTTCCCTTGGAATGTCCTACGAGCAGTACTTC
clone size: -; D gene: -; J gene: TRBJ1-3; V gene: TRBV7-9; CDR3 protein: CASSSQGLNTIYF; CDR3 DNA: TGTGCCAGCAGTTCGCAGGGATTAAACACCATATATTTT
clone size: few; D gene: TRBD2; J gene: TRBJ2-7; V gene: TRBV27; CDR3 protein: CASSPFSSGGSYEQYF; CDR3 DNA: TGTGCCAGCAGTCCATTCTCTAGCGGGGGTTCCTACGAGCAGTACTTC
clone size: few; D gene: -; J gene: TRBJ2-1; V gene: TRBV15; CDR3 protein: CATRRGRGDYNEQFF; CDR3 DNA: TGTGCCACCCGGCGCGGGCGAGGGGACTACAATGAGCAGTTCTTC
clone size: -; D gene: -; J gene: TRBJ2-5; V gene: TRBV5-4; CDR3 protein: CASSLGGLQETQYF; CDR3 DNA: TGTGCCAGCAGCTTGGGGGGTCTCCAAGAGACCCAGTACTTC
clone size: few; D gene: -; J gene: TRBJ2-2; V gene: TRBV5-4; CDR3 protein: CASSPRAAANTGELFF; CDR3 DNA: TGTGCCAGCAGCCCCAGGGCAGCAGCGAACACCGGGGAGCTGTTTTTT
clone size: -; D gene: -; J gene: TRBJ1-3; V gene: TRBV7-9; CDR3 protein: CASSLARLADLSGNTIYF; CDR3 DNA: TGTGCCAGCAGCTTAGCCCGGCTAGCAGATCTCTCTGGAAACACCATATATTTT
clone size: few; D gene: -; J gene: TRBJ2-5; V gene: TRBV7-2; CDR3 protein: CASSLSDGETQYF; CDR3 DNA: TGTGCCAGCAGCTTATCTGATGGGGAGACCCAGTACTTC
clone size: few; D gene: TRBD1; J gene: TRBJ1-1; V gene: TRBV20-1; CDR3 protein: CSASDRKAFF; CDR3 DNA: TGCAGTGCTTCGGACAGGAAAGCTTTCTTT
clone size: few; D gene: -; J gene: TRBJ1-2; V gene: TRBV7-9; CDR3 protein: CASSNEDYGYTF; CDR3 DNA: TGTGCCAGCAGTAACGAAGACTATGGCTACACCTTC
clone size: few; D gene: -; J gene: TRBJ2-5; V gene: TRBV4-3; CDR3 protein: CASSQEYSPVGTQYF; CDR3 DNA: TGCGCCAGCAGCCAAGAGTACAGCCCCGTGGGGACCCAGTACTTC
clone size: once; D gene: TRBD1; J gene: TRBJ2-7; V gene: TRBV5-1; CDR3 protein: CASSLITGGYYEQYF; CDR3 DNA: TGCGCCAGCAGCTTGATAACAGGGGGGTACTACGAGCAGTACTTC
clone size: -; D gene: TRBD1; J gene: TRBJ1-2; V gene: TRBV7-9; CDR3 protein: CASSSGQGSYGYTF; CDR3 DNA: TGTGCCAGCAGCTCGGGACAGGGGAGCTATGGCTACACCTTC
clone size: -; D gene: -; J gene: TRBJ2-1; V gene: TRBV5-1; CDR3 protein: CASRRVGNEQFF; CDR3 DNA: TGCGCCAGCAGGCGGGTAGGCAATGAGCAGTTCTTC
clone size: -; D gene: -; J gene: TRBJ2-7; V gene: TRBV7-2; CDR3 protein: CASSLGAARAPYEQYF; CDR3 DNA: TGTGCCAGCAGCTTAGGGGCTGCGAGAGCCCCCTACGAGCAGTACTTC
clone size: -; D gene: TRBD1; J gene: TRBJ1-5; V gene: TRBV6-1; CDR3 protein: CASRVTGHQPQHF; CDR3 DNA: TGTGCCAGCAGGGTGACAGGGCATCAGCCCCAGCATTTT
clone size: few; D gene: -; J gene: TRBJ1-5; V gene: TRBV19; CDR3 protein: CASSMRGAGENQPQHF; CDR3 DNA: TGTGCCAGTAGTATGAGGGGGGCGGGAGAAAATCAGCCCCAGCATTTT
clone size: -; D gene: -; J gene: TRBJ2-5; V gene: TRBV7-2; CDR3 protein: CASSLTRRETQYF; CDR3 DNA: TGTGCCAGCAGCTTAACCAGGAGGGAGACCCAGTACTTC
clone size: -; D gene: -; J gene: TRBJ2-3; V gene: TRBV11-2; CDR3 protein: CASNWGSVEGTQYF; CDR3 DNA: TGTGCCAGCAACTGGGGCTCGGTGGAGGGTACGCAGTATTTT
clone size: few; D gene: -; J gene: TRBJ1-2; V gene: TRBV21-1; CDR3 protein: CASSRKPPGQGHRGTF; CDR3 DNA: TGTGCCAGCAGCAGAAAGCCTCCGGGACAGGGCCATCGGGGAACCTTC
clone size: few; D gene: TRBD2; J gene: TRBJ2-2; V gene: TRBV4-3; CDR3 protein: CASSQEGGRATGELFF; CDR3 DNA: TGCGCCAGCAGCCAAGAAGGCGGGAGGGCCACCGGGGAGCTGTTTTTT
clone size: few; D gene: TRBD1; J gene: TRBJ2-1; V gene: TRBV23-1; CDR3 protein: CASSPDRVNRFF; CDR3 DNA: TGCGCCAGCAGCCCGGACAGGGTGAATCGCTTCTTC
clone size: -; D gene: TRBD2; J gene: TRBJ2-1; V gene: TRBV7-2; CDR3 protein: CASSLVAGLAGGKNNEQFF; CDR3 DNA: TGTGCCAGCAGCTTAGTCGCTGGACTAGCGGGAGGGAAGAACAATGAGCAGTTCTTC
clone size: -; D gene: -; J gene: TRBJ1-2; V gene: TRBV28; CDR3 protein: CASSFRQSSRYGYTF; CDR3 DNA: TGTGCCAGCAGTTTTCGACAAAGTTCGCGCTATGGCTACACCTTC
clone size: few; D gene: -; J gene: TRBJ2-3; V gene: TRBV7-3; CDR3 protein: CASSLTGDTQYF; CDR3 DNA: TGTGCCAGCAGCTTAACAGGAGATACGCAGTATTTT
clone size: few; D gene: -; J gene: TRBJ2-1; V gene: TRBV7-9; CDR3 protein: CASSLVATPGIYNEQFF; CDR3 DNA: TGTGCCAGCAGCTTAGTCGCAACTCCCGGGATCTACAATGAGCAGTTCTTC
clone size: few; D gene: TRBD2; J gene: TRBJ2-7; V gene: TRBV25-1; CDR3 protein: CASSKIAGDYEQYF; CDR3 DNA: TGTGCCAGCAGTAAAATAGCGGGAGACTACGAGCAGTACTTC
clone size: -; D gene: -; J gene: TRBJ1-5; V gene: TRBV27; CDR3 protein: CASSINQPQHF; CDR3 DNA: TGTGCCAGCAGTATCAATCAGCCCCAGCATTTT
clone size: -; D gene: -; J gene: TRBJ2-7; V gene: TRBV20-1; CDR3 protein: CSAEGYHEQYF; CDR3 DNA: TGCAGTGCAGAAGGTTACCACGAGCAGTACTTC
clone size: -; D gene: TRBD2; J gene: TRBJ2-2; V gene: TRBV29-1; CDR3 protein: CSVETSGRYTGELFF; CDR3 DNA: TGCAGCGTTGAAACCAGCGGGAGGTACACCGGGGAGCTGTTTTTT
clone size: -; D gene: -; J gene: TRBJ2-6; V gene: TRBV5-6; CDR3 protein: CASNSPIVSGANVLTF; CDR3 DNA: TGTGCCAGCAACTCGCCGATCGTCTCTGGGGCCAACGTCCTGACTTTC
clone size: -; D gene: -; J gene: TRBJ2-1; V gene: TRBV9; CDR3 protein: CASSSSPGFHNEQFF; CDR3 DNA: TGTGCCAGCAGCTCCAGCCCGGGATTTCACAATGAGCAGTTCTTC
clone size: -; D gene: -; J gene: TRBJ1-1; V gene: TRBV5-1; CDR3 protein: CASSYGTGDTEAFF; CDR3 DNA: TGCGCCAGCAGCTACGGGACTGGAGACACTGAAGCTTTCTTT
clone size: -; D gene: -; J gene: TRBJ2-7; V gene: TRBV20-1; CDR3 protein: CSAITHEQYF; CDR3 DNA: TGCAGTGCGATTACACACGAGCAGTACTTC
clone size: few; D gene: -; J gene: TRBJ1-5; V gene: TRBV18; CDR3 protein: CASSPRYSNQPQHF; CDR3 DNA: TGTGCCAGCTCACCCCGATATAGCAATCAGCCCCAGCATTTT